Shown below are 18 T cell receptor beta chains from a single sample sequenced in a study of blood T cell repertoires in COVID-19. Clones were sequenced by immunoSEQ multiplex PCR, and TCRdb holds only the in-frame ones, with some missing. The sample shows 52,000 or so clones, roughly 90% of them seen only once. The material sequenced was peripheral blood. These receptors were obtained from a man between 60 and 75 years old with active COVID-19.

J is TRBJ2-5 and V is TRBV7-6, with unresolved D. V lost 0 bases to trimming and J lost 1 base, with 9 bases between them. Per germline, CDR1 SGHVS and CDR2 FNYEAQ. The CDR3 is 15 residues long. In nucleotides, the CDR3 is TGTGCCAGCAGCTTAGCGCGCCACAGCCAAGAGACCCAGTACTTC. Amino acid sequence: CASSLARHSQETQYF.

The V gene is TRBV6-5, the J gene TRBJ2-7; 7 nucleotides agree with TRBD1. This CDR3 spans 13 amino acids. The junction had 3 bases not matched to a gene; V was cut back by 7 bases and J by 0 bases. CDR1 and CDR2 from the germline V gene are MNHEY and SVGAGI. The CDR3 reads CASTTGASYEQYF. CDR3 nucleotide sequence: TGTGCCAGCACCACAGGGGCCTCCTACGAGCAGTACTTC.

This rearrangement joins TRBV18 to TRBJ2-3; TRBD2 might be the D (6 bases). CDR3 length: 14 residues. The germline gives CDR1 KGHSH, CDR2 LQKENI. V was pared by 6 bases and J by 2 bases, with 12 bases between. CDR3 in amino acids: CASSPTGVTDTQYF. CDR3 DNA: TGTGCCAGCTCCCCGACGGGAGTCACAGATACGCAGTATTTT.

In nucleotides, the CDR3 is TGTGCCAGCAGCTTAGTGGGGGGAGACTCCTACGAGCAGTACTTC. Protein: CASSLVGGDSYEQYF. The chain carries TRBV7-8 and TRBJ2-7; D is perhaps TRBD2 (6 bases). The V gene's germline CDR1 is SGHVS and CDR2 FQNEAQ. Trimming removed 1 base at V and 0 bases at J, with 10 bases between. This CDR3 has 15 amino acids.

The CDR3 coding sequence is TGTGCCAGCAGCTTTAGCGGGTCCGGGGAGCTGTTTTTT. Translated, it gives CASSFSGSGELFF. The chain joins TRBV7-3 to TRBJ2-2; TRBD2 aligns across 7 bases. V shed 3 bases and J 6 bases; nucleotides not matched to a gene: 1. CDR1 and CDR2 (germline): SGHTA, FQGTGA. CDR3 size: 13 residues. Variable domain in full (rest from reference TRBV7-3 and TRBJ2-2): GAGVSQTPSNKVTEKGKYVELRCDPISGHTALYWYRQSLGQGPEFLIYFQGTGAADDSGLPNDRFFAVRPEGSVSTLKIQRTERGDSAVYLCASSFSGSGELFFGEGSRLTVL.

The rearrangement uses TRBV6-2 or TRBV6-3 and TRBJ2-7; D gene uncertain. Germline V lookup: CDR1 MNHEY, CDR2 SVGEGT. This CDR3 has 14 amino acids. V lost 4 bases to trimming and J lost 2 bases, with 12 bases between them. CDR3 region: CASSSNDIPYEQYF. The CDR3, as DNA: TGTGCCAGCAGTTCTAACGACATCCCCTACGAGCAGTACTTC.

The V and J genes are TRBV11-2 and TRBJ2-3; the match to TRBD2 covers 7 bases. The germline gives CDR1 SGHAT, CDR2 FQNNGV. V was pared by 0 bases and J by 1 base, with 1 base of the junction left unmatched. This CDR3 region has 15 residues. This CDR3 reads CASSLDTSGTDTQYF. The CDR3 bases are TGTGCCAGCAGCTTAGATACTAGCGGCACAGATACGCAGTATTTT.

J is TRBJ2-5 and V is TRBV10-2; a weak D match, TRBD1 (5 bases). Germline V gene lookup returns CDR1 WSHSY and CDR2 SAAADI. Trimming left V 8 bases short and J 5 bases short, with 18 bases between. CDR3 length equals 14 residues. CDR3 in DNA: TGCGCCAGCCCCCCAGGGAAGCCCCGGGAGACCCAGTACTTC. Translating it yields CASPPGKPRETQYF.

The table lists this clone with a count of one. The CDR3 region has the DNA TGTGCCAGCAGTTATACGGGTCAGCCCCAGCATTTT. This sequence encodes CASSYTGQPQHF. The V call is TRBV27, the J call TRBJ1-5; D is undetermined. Germline V gives CDR1 MNHEY, CDR2 SMNVEV (reference sequence). This CDR3 is built from 12 residues. Trimming removed 4 bases from V and 6 bases from J, with 7 bases in between.

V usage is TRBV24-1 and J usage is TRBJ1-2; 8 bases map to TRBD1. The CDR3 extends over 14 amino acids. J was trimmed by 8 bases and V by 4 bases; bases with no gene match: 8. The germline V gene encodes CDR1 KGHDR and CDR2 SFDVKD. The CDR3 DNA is TGTGCCACCAGTGACTCGAACAGGGGGGAAGGCTACACCTTC. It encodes CATSDSNRGEGYTF.

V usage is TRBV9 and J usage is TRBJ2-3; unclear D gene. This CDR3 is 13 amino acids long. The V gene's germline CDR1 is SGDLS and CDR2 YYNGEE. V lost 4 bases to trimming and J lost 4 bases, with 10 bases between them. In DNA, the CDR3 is TGTGCCAGCAGCCCGGTTAGTGCAGATACGCAGTATTTT. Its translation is CASSPVSADTQYF.

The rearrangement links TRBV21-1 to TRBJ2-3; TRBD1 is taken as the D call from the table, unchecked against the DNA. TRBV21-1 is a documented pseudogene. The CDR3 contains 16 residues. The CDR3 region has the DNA TGTGCCAGCAGCAATCCGGACAGGGGGCCGGCAGATACGCAGTATTTT. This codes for CASSNPDRGPADTQYF.

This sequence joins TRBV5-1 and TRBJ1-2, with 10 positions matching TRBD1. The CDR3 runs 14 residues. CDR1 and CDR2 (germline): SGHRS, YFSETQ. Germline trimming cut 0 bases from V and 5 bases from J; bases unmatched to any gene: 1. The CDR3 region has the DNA TGCGCCAGCAGCTTGGGGGACAGGGGATATGGCTACACCTTC. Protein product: CASSLGDRGYGYTF.

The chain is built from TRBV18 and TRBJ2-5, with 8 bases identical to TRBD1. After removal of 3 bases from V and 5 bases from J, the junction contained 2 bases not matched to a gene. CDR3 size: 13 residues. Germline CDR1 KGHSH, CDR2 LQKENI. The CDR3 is CASSPTGVETQYF. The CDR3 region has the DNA TGTGCCAGCTCACCGACAGGGGTGGAGACCCAGTACTTC.

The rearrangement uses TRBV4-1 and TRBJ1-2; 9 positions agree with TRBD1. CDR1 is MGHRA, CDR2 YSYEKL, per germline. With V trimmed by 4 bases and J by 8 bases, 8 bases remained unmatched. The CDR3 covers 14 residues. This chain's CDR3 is CASSPQQGAKGYTF. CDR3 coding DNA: TGCGCCAGCAGCCCGCAACAGGGGGCAAAAGGCTACACCTTC.

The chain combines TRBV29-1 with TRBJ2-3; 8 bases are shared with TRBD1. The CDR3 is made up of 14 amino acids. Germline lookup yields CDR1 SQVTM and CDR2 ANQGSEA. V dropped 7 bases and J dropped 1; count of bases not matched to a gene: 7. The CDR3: CSAKDRVGTDTQYF. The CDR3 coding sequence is TGCAGCGCTAAGGACAGGGTGGGCACAGATACGCAGTATTTT.

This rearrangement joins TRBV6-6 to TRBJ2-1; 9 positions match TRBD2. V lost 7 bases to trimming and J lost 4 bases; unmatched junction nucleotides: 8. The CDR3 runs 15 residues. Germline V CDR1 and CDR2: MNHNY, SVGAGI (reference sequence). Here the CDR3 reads CASTPSGTSYNEQFF. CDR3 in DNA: TGTGCCAGCACCCCTAGCGGGACAAGTTACAATGAGCAGTTCTTC.

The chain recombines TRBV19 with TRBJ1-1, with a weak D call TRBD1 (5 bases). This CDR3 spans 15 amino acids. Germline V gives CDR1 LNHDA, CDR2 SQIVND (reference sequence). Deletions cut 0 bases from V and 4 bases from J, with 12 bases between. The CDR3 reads CASSIDLAGPTEAFF. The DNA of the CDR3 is TGTGCCAGTAGTATAGATCTTGCAGGGCCCACTGAAGCTTTCTTT.